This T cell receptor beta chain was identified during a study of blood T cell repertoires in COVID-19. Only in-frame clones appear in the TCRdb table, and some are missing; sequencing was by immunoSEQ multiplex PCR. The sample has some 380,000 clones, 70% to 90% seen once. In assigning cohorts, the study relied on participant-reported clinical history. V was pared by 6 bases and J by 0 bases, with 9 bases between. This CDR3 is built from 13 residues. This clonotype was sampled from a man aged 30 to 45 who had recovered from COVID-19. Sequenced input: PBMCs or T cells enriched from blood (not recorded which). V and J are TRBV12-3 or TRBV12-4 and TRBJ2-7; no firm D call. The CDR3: CASSLSISYEQYF. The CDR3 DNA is TGTGCCAGCAGCCTTAGCATCTCCTACGAGCAGTACTTC.